The next 26 T cell receptor beta chains were all read from a single sample in a study of blood T cell repertoires in COVID-19. The protocol was immunoSEQ multiplex PCR, while the TCRdb copy is restricted to in-frame clones and leaves out a portion. Of about 12,000 clones listed, approximately 72% are singletons. Sequenced material: peripheral blood. The receptors derive from a man aged 60 to 75 with COVID-19, enrolled during active disease.

The chain joins TRBV18 to TRBJ1-3; D may be TRBD1 (5 bases). CDR1 and CDR2 (germline): KGHSH, LQKENI. The CDR3 covers 16 residues. Trimming stripped 5 bases from V and 0 bases from J, with 14 bases between. DNA of the CDR3: TGTGCCAGCTCAACCCAGGGAGGTTTCTCTGGAAACACCATATATTTT. It specifies CASSTQGGFSGNTIYF.

The chain recombines TRBV2 with TRBJ1-3; D may be TRBD1 (6 bases). Germline loops: CDR1 SNHLY, CDR2 FYNNEI. There are 15 residues in the CDR3. The germline V and J ends were trimmed by 6 bases and 0 bases, with 12 bases remaining between them. The CDR3 DNA reads TGTGCCAGCAGGGACAGCTTTATCTCTGGAAACACCATATATTTT. Protein sequence: CASRDSFISGNTIYF.

The sample holds a few counts of this clone. This sequence joins TRBV6-2 or TRBV6-3 and TRBJ1-5; the D is unclear. Per germline, CDR1 MNHEY and CDR2 SVGEGT. With 1 base removed from V and 4 bases from J, the gap between germline ends came to 23 bases. CDR3 length: 19 amino acids. The DNA of the CDR3 is TGTGCCAGCAGTTACTACACAGCGGGAGTCTACCTATTAAATCAGCCCCAGCATTTT. It is translated as CASSYYTAGVYLLNQPQHF.

J is TRBJ2-1 and V is TRBV2; 13 nucleotides line up with TRBD2. Germline values: CDR1 SNHLY, CDR2 FYNNEI. This CDR3 region has 15 residues. After removal of 6 bases from V and 10 bases from J, the junction contained 9 bases not matched to a gene. CDR3 in DNA: TGTGCCAGCAGGCTCACTAGCGGGGGGGGTAGGGAGCAGTTCTTC. Translation gives CASRLTSGGGREQFF.

The chain has TRBV5-1 and TRBJ2-7; TRBD1 aligns across 10 bases. Trimming removed 4 bases from V and 6 bases from J; junction bases left unmatched: 7. Germline assignment: CDR1 SGHRS and CDR2 YFSETQ. CDR3 length: 14 amino acids. The CDR3 DNA is TGCGCCAGCAGCCAGGGACAGGGGCTTCGCGAGCAGTACTTC. Amino acid sequence: CASSQGQGLREQYF.

V gene TRBV10-2 combines with J gene TRBJ2-7; 8 positions match TRBD2. Looked up from germline, CDR1 is WSHSY and CDR2 is SAAADI. The CDR3 loop spans 15 amino acids. The junction had 9 bases not matched to a gene; V was cut back by 6 bases and J by 2 bases. The CDR3 protein is CASRPQRGSAYEQYF. The CDR3 region has the DNA TGCGCCAGCAGGCCCCAGCGGGGGTCCGCCTACGAGCAGTACTTC.

This chain links TRBV15 with TRBJ2-7; 7 bases fit TRBD1. CDR3 length: 15 amino acids. Germline-derived CDR1 and CDR2 are LNHNV and YYDKDF (reference sequence). The ends lost 3 bases at V and 3 bases at J; junction bases unmatched: 8. Written as DNA, the CDR3 is TGTGCCACCAGCAGGGGACAGAATACAGACTACGAGCAGTACTTC. The encoded protein is CATSRGQNTDYEQYF.

The J gene is TRBJ1-6, the V gene TRBV5-6; D unresolved. CDR1 is SGHDT, CDR2 YYEEEE, per germline. The CDR3 sequence is 16 residues long. Trimming left V 1 base short and J 3 bases short, with 11 bases between. In DNA form, the CDR3 reads TGTGCCAGCAGCTTGTGGCGGTTTTTCTATAATTCACCCCTCCACTTT. Residues: CASSLWRFFYNSPLHF.

The table lists this clone with a count of one. This rearrangement joins TRBV7-2 to TRBJ2-2; 12 bases agree with TRBD1. The germline V gene has CDR1 SGHTA and CDR2 FQGNSA. The ends lost 1 base at V and 6 bases at J; junction bases unmatched: 3. CDR3 length: 16 residues. The CDR3: CASSLVGQGAAGELFF. CDR3 DNA: TGTGCCAGCAGCTTAGTGGGACAGGGGGCGGCCGGGGAGCTGTTTTTT.

The chain has TRBV18 and TRBJ2-2, with 7 bases aligning to TRBD1. Germline assignment: CDR1 KGHSH and CDR2 LQKENI. This CDR3 is built from 14 residues. This CDR3 reads CAGPGQFNTGELFF. The CDR3 nucleotides are TGTGCTGGGCCGGGACAGTTCAACACCGGGGAGCTGTTTTTT.

The chain combines TRBV19 with TRBJ1-6, with 9 bases fitting TRBD1. Germline-derived CDR1 and CDR2 are LNHDA and SQIVND (reference sequence). CDR3 length equals 15 residues. V was pared by 5 bases and J by 8 bases, with 7 bases of the junction left unmatched. The CDR3 DNA sequence: TGTGCCAGTAGTTCTCGGACAGGGGTCGATTCACCCCTCCACTTT. It yields the protein CASSSRTGVDSPLHF.

This clone has only a few counts. This chain uses TRBV28 with TRBJ1-4, with TRBD1 matching 7 bases. From germline, CDR1 is MDHEN and CDR2 SYDVKM. V dropped 2 bases and J dropped 4; count of bases not matched to a gene: 1. The CDR3 sequence is 14 residues long. DNA of the CDR3: TGTGCCAGCAGTTTAGCAGGGGGTAATGAAAAACTGTTTTTT. It codes for CASSLAGGNEKLFF.

The CDR3 here is CASSSDGEPYGYTF. The DNA for the CDR3 is TGTGCCAGCAGCTCGGACGGGGAACCCTATGGCTACACCTTC. The rearrangement links TRBV5-4 to TRBJ1-2, with unresolved D. V was pared by 3 bases and J by 4 bases, with 13 bases between. Germline V lookup: CDR1 SGHNT, CDR2 YYREEE (reference sequence). The CDR3 is made up of 14 amino acids.

The chain employs TRBV28 and TRBJ1-5; D perhaps matches TRBD1 (5 bases). The germline V and J ends were trimmed by 4 bases and 9 bases, with 13 bases remaining between them. CDR1 MDHEN and CDR2 SYDVKM come from the germline V gene. There are 13 residues in the CDR3. The CDR3: CASSSLQVSPQHF. The CDR3 DNA reads TGTGCCAGCAGTTCGTTACAGGTCTCGCCCCAGCATTTT.

The V and J genes are TRBV3-1 (or the pseudogene TRBV3-2) and TRBJ1-1; 8 bases map to TRBD1. Looked up from germline, CDR1 is LGHDT and CDR2 is YNNKEL (reference sequence). This CDR3 region has 14 residues. V lost 6 bases, J lost 3 bases, and 6 bases stayed unmatched. CDR3 DNA sequence: TGTGCCAGCAGTTTAGGACAGGGTTACACTGAAGCTTTCTTT. Residues: CASSLGQGYTEAFF.

CDR3 loop: CASSDRYGGYSNYGYTF. The CDR3 region has the DNA TGTGCCAGCAGTGACCGATATGGCGGATACTCTAACTATGGCTACACCTTC. The chain combines TRBV6-1 with TRBJ1-2; unclear D gene. Per germline, CDR1 MNHNS and CDR2 SASEGT. V was trimmed by 3 bases and J by 0 bases, leaving 17 bases between them. The CDR3 is 17 residues long.

This chain links TRBV5-1 with TRBJ2-3; 8 bases align to TRBD1. The V and J ends lost 5 bases and 2 bases, in that order; junction bases with no gene match: 7. CDR1 SGHRS and CDR2 YFSETQ come from the germline V gene. The CDR3 runs to 15 residues. For the CDR3, the DNA is TGCGCCAGCAGTGTACGGGACAGGTTCACAGATACGCAGTATTTT. It is translated as CASSVRDRFTDTQYF.

The V gene is TRBV19, the J gene TRBJ1-1; 7 nucleotides match TRBD1. Germline V gives CDR1 LNHDA, CDR2 SQIVND (reference sequence). V trimming: 5 bases; J trimming: 1 base; junction bases outside the gene matches: 4. The CDR3 has 14 residues. The CDR3 protein is CASSGQARNTEAFF. CDR3 nucleotide sequence: TGTGCCAGTAGTGGACAGGCGAGGAACACTGAAGCTTTCTTT.

CDR3 coding DNA: TGTGCCAGCAGCTGGGGCCCGCCCGGGGAGCTGTTTTTT. Its translation: CASSWGPPGELFF. The chain recombines TRBV5-6 with TRBJ2-2; D may be TRBD1 (5 bases). Trimming took off 3 bases at V and 6 bases at J, with 9 bases between the two ends. The CDR3 totals 13 residues. Germline V CDR1 and CDR2: SGHDT, YYEEEE.

The rearrangement uses TRBV5-6 and TRBJ1-3; 7 nucleotides align to TRBD1. The CDR3 runs 16 residues. CDR1 SGHDT and CDR2 YYEEEE come from the germline V gene. V lost 4 bases and J lost 2; bases outside the gene matches: 9. DNA for the CDR3: TGTGCCAGCAGCCCTTATTCCGGGACAGCTGGAAACACCATATATTTT. The encoded protein is CASSPYSGTAGNTIYF.

The chain links TRBV4-3 to TRBJ1-1; D unresolved. The CDR3 runs 14 residues. In germline, CDR1 is LGHNA, CDR2 YSLEER. V was clipped by 1 base and J by 3 bases, with 9 bases between them. The chain's CDR3 is CASSQVEGDTEAFF. The DNA for the CDR3 is TGCGCCAGCAGCCAAGTAGAAGGAGACACTGAAGCTTTCTTT.

This clone was found once. CDR3: CASSIGQGAYQPQHF. CDR3 DNA sequence: TGCGCCAGCAGCATAGGACAGGGGGCCTATCAGCCCCAGCATTTT. V and J are TRBV5-1 and TRBJ1-5, with 11 bases fitting TRBD1. The CDR3 runs to 15 residues. Germline CDR1 and CDR2: SGHRS and YFSETQ. V shed 4 bases, J shed 5 bases, and the junction held 5 bases outside the gene matches.

The V gene is TRBV11-3, the J gene TRBJ2-1, with D possibly being TRBD2 (5 bases). With 0 bases removed from V and 10 bases from J, the gap between germline ends came to 10 bases. This CDR3 has 13 amino acids. Germline V lookup: CDR1 SGHNT, CDR2 YENEEA. CDR3 residues: CASSLDEGREQFF. The CDR3 DNA sequence: TGTGCCAGCAGCTTAGATGAGGGCAGGGAGCAGTTCTTC.

In this sample, this clone turned up a few times. V gene TRBV6-5 combines with J gene TRBJ2-1, with TRBD2 as a possible D gene (5 bases). The V gene lost 6 bases and the J gene lost 4 bases, with 13 bases spanning the gap. The CDR3 is 14 amino acids. Per the germline V gene, CDR1 is MNHEY and CDR2 is SVGAGI. CDR3 sequence: CASSADGGYNEQFF. CDR3 in DNA: TGTGCCAGCAGCGCCGATGGAGGATACAATGAGCAGTTCTTC.

The V and J genes are TRBV4-3 and TRBJ1-5; 10 bases match TRBD1. The germline V gene has CDR1 LGHNA and CDR2 YSLEER. There are 17 residues in the CDR3. Trimming at V came to 1 base and at J to 4 bases, leaving 7 bases not matched to a gene. CDR3 in amino acids: CASSQVDGTGANQPQHF. In DNA, the CDR3 is TGCGCCAGCAGCCAAGTCGACGGGACAGGGGCAAATCAGCCCCAGCATTTT.

V gene TRBV5-1 combines with J gene TRBJ1-2; D is possibly TRBD1 (6 bases). Germline V gives CDR1 SGHRS, CDR2 YFSETQ. The CDR3 runs 16 residues. V dropped 0 bases and J dropped 3 bases, with 15 bases sitting between them. CDR3 in amino acids: CASSLDRTGWYYGYTF. As DNA, the CDR3 is TGCGCCAGCAGCTTGGATCGAACAGGGTGGTACTATGGCTACACCTTC.